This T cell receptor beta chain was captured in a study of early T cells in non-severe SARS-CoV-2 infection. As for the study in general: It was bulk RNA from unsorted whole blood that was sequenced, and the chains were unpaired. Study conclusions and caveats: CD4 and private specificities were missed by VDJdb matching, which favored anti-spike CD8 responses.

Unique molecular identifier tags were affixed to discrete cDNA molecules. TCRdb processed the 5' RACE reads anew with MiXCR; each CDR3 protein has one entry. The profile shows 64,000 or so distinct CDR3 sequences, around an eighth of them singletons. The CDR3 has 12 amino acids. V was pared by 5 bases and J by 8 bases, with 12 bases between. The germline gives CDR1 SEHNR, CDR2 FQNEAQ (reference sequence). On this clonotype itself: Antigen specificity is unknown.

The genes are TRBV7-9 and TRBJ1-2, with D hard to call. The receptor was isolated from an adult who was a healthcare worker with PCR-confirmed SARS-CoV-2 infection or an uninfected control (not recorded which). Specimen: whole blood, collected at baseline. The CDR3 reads CASSPPGGGYTF. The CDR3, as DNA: TGTGCCAGCAGCCCACCGGGTGGAGGCTACACCTTC.